This entry lists 19 T cell receptor beta chains sequenced from one sample in a study of blood T cell repertoires in COVID-19. Method: immunoSEQ multiplex PCR; TCRdb's copy keeps in-frame clones and lacks some. The repertoire holds nearly 350,000 clones, with about 83% as singletons. Sequencing used peripheral blood. These TCRs come from a man aged 30 to 45 with active or convalescent COVID-19.

V gene TRBV4-1 combines with J gene TRBJ1-1; D might be TRBD1 (6 bases). V lost 0 bases and J 9 bases, leaving 11 bases between the germline ends. CDR3 length: 13 residues. CDR1 MGHRA and CDR2 YSYEKL come from the germline V gene. Written as DNA, the CDR3 is TGCGCCAGCAGCCAAGATAGGGGGGGGCAAGCTTTCTTT. Amino acids: CASSQDRGGQAFF.

As concerns this clone: Different DNA sequences within this sample yield the same CDR3. J is TRBJ2-2 and V is TRBV19; no reliable D call. Trimming took 3 bases from V and 0 from J, leaving 8 bases between them. This CDR3 region has 15 residues. Germline V gene lookup returns CDR1 LNHDA and CDR2 SQIVND (reference sequence). This chain's CDR3 is CASSIGRTNTGELFF. The CDR3 DNA is TGTGCCAGTAGTATCGGCAGGACGAACACCGGGGAGCTGTTTTTT.

The chain links TRBV27 to TRBJ2-4; TRBD2 matches at 13 bases. Germline trimming cut 6 bases from V and 1 base from J; bases unmatched to any gene: 12. This CDR3 is 19 amino acids long. Germline V gene lookup returns CDR1 MNHEY and CDR2 SMNVEV (reference sequence). The CDR3 sequence: CASRAPGLAGIGAKNIQYF. Here the CDR3 DNA reads TGTGCCAGCAGGGCCCCGGGACTAGCGGGAATTGGGGCCAAAAACATTCAGTACTTC.

The chain links TRBV18 to TRBJ1-1, with 10 bases fitting TRBD1. Germline CDR1 reads KGHSH; CDR2 reads LQKENI. There are 16 residues in the CDR3. J was trimmed by 5 bases and V by 1 base; bases with no gene match: 7. The CDR3 DNA follows: TGTGCCAGCTCACCACAATCGACAGGGGGCGGTACTGAAGCTTTCTTT. The encoded protein is CASSPQSTGGGTEAFF.

This sequence joins TRBV9 and TRBJ2-3, with TRBD2 as a possible D gene (6 bases). Deletions cut 4 bases from V and 4 bases from J, with 10 bases between. CDR1 and CDR2 from the germline V gene are SGDLS and YYNGEE. CDR3 length: 13 amino acids. CDR3 residues: CASSSGTADTQYF. The DNA of the CDR3 is TGTGCCAGCAGCTCCGGGACTGCAGATACGCAGTATTTT. Full variable domain (rest looked up from reference TRBV9 and TRBJ2-3): DSGVTQTPKHLITATGQRVTLRCSPRSGDLSVYWYQQSLDQGLQFLIQYYNGEERAKGNILERFSAQQFPDLHSELNLSSLELGDSALYFCASSSGTADTQYFGPGTRLTVL.

This chain uses TRBV7-3 with TRBJ2-3; TRBD2 matches at 8 bases. V shed 4 bases and J 4 bases; nucleotides not matched to a gene: 10. The CDR3 totals 16 residues. From germline, CDR1 is SGHTA and CDR2 FQGTGA. CDR3 coding DNA: TGTGCCAGCAGCTCCTTCCGGGACGGGGGGGCAGATACGCAGTATTTT. Translation: CASSSFRDGGADTQYF.

The chain recombines TRBV6-5 with TRBJ1-6; D possibly corresponds to TRBD1 (5 bases). Trimming took 0 bases from V and 5 from J, leaving 11 bases between them. CDR3 length: 16 amino acids. CDR1 MNHEY and CDR2 SVGAGI come from the germline V gene. The CDR3 loop reads CASSYSSGLDNSPLHF. The CDR3 coding sequence is TGTGCCAGCAGTTACTCGTCAGGGCTAGATAATTCACCCCTCCACTTT.

The V gene is TRBV7-3, the J gene TRBJ1-1; TRBD1 is a possible D gene (6 bases). Trimming removed 2 bases from V and 1 base from J, with 8 bases in between. Germline assignment: CDR1 SGHTA and CDR2 FQGTGA. The CDR3 sequence is 14 residues long. CDR3 nucleotide sequence: TGTGCCAGCAGCTTACAGGGGAGGAACACTGAAGCTTTCTTT. It specifies CASSLQGRNTEAFF.

V and J are TRBV27 and TRBJ1-1; D possibly corresponds to TRBD1 (6 bases). This CDR3 has 12 residues. CDR1 and CDR2 (germline): MNHEY, SMNVEV (reference sequence). V was clipped by 6 bases and J by 8 bases, with 13 bases between them. In DNA form, the CDR3 reads TGTGCCAGCAGGTCCACAGGGCCCGAAGCTTTCTTT. It encodes CASRSTGPEAFF.

The chain joins TRBV7-2 to TRBJ2-3; D unclear. Germline CDR1 SGHTA, CDR2 FQGNSA. Trimming shortened V by 3 bases and J by 6 bases, and 13 bases separated the two germline ends. The CDR3 extends over 14 amino acids. In nucleotides, the CDR3 is TGTGCCAGCAGCTTTGGATTAGCAGCCGATACGCAGTATTTT. It translates to CASSFGLAADTQYF.

Only a few counts were recorded for this clone. The CDR3 here is CASSLRQGMNTEAFF. The CDR3 DNA sequence: TGTGCCAGCAGCCTCCGACAGGGCATGAACACTGAAGCTTTCTTT. This chain connects TRBV4-2 to TRBJ1-1; 7 positions agree with TRBD1. From germline, CDR1 is LGHNA and CDR2 YNFKEQ. The V and J ends lost 4 bases and 0 bases, in that order; junction bases with no gene match: 5. This CDR3 is 15 amino acids long.

CDR3 nucleotides: TGTGCCAGCAGTGAAGCGCTTGGGGACAGGGATGGCTACACCTTC. This translates into CASSEALGDRDGYTF. This chain connects TRBV6-1 to TRBJ1-2; TRBD1 matches at 9 bases. CDR1 and CDR2 from the germline V gene are MNHNS and SASEGT. The CDR3 has 15 residues. J was trimmed by 6 bases and V by 0 bases; bases with no gene match: 5.

The chain combines TRBV27 with TRBJ2-7; D is perhaps TRBD1 (6 bases). This CDR3 has 15 residues. Germline assignment: CDR1 MNHEY and CDR2 SMNVEV (reference sequence). V lost 5 bases and J 5 bases, leaving 19 bases between the germline ends. The CDR3, as DNA: TGTGCCAGCAGTCTAGGCAGGGGTATAAGGGACGAGCAGTACTTC. It yields the protein CASSLGRGIRDEQYF.

The chain uses TRBV7-8 and TRBJ1-5, with D perhaps TRBD1 (6 bases). The CDR3 is made up of 13 amino acids. Germline lookup yields CDR1 SGHVS and CDR2 FQNEAQ. V lost 4 bases and J lost 7, with 11 bases in between. The CDR3 DNA follows: TGTGCCAGCAGCTCGCAGGGGAAGCAGCCCCAGCATTTT. It specifies CASSSQGKQPQHF.

The rearrangement links TRBV6-5 to TRBJ2-1; 11 bases are shared with TRBD2. This CDR3 spans 16 amino acids. Germline loops: CDR1 MNHEY, CDR2 SVGAGI. V dropped 2 bases and J dropped 12; count of bases not matched to a gene: 12. The CDR3 DNA reads TGTGCCAGCAGTTACCCATCTAGCGGGGGGCCCGGCGGGCAGTTCTTC. Its protein product is CASSYPSSGGPGGQFF.

The chain links TRBV12-5 to TRBJ2-7, with 8 bases aligning to TRBD1. Germline CDR1 reads LGHNT; CDR2 reads FRNRAP. The CDR3 is 17 residues long. J was trimmed by 2 bases and V by 1 base; bases with no gene match: 10. CDR3 DNA: TGTGCTAGTGGTTTGGACCCCGGACAGGGTAAAACCTACGAGCAGTACTTC. Amino acid sequence: CASGLDPGQGKTYEQYF. The full variable domain, rest sourced from reference TRBV12-5 and TRBJ2-7, is DARVTQTPRHKVTEMGQEVTMRCQPILGHNTVFWYRQTMMQGLELLAYFRNRAPLDDSGMPKDRFSAEMPDATLATLKIQPSEPRDSAVYFCASGLDPGQGKTYEQYFGPGTRLTVT.

The chain couples TRBV14 to TRBJ1-2; D is ambiguous. The CDR3 totals 14 residues. CDR1 is SGHDN, CDR2 FVKESK, per germline. Trimming took 3 bases from V and 2 from J, leaving 10 bases between them. This CDR3 reads CASSQGAVNYGYTF. Here the CDR3 DNA reads TGTGCCAGCAGCCAGGGAGCAGTAAACTATGGCTACACCTTC.

This clone appeared once. This chain links TRBV6-2 or TRBV6-3 with TRBJ1-5, with unresolved D. CDR1 and CDR2 (germline): MNHEY, SVGEGT. V was cut by 2 bases and J by 2 bases, with 7 bases left in between. CDR3 length equals 14 residues. The CDR3 nucleotides are TGTGCCAGCAGTTACACCCAGGGCAATCAGCCCCAGCATTTT. Protein product: CASSYTQGNQPQHF.

The chain is built from TRBV15 and TRBJ2-3; a weak D match, TRBD1 (6 bases). Germline lookup yields CDR1 LNHNV and CDR2 YYDKDF (reference sequence). The CDR3 has 18 residues. V was trimmed by 0 bases and J by 6 bases, leaving 22 bases between them. CDR3 nucleotide sequence: TGTGCCACCAGCAGAGATGCAGGGGCTCCCTGGGATGCGGATACGCAGTATTTT. This gives the protein CATSRDAGAPWDADTQYF.